Presented here are 2 T cell receptor beta chains from one specimen sequenced in a study of coeliac disease. Libraries were prepared by immunoSEQ multiplex PCR; TCRdb keeps only in-frame clonotypes and omits some of them. Seen here are 4,000 to 5,000 clones, about 61% observed once, and the top ten hold about 11%. Material for sequencing was lamina propria lymphocytes from the gut. Receptors originate from a woman between 65 and 79 years old with celiac disease.

The chain combines TRBV7-2 with TRBJ2-7, with 7 bases lining up with TRBD1. Losses at the gene ends were 5 bases for V and 2 bases for J; bases not matched to a gene: 9. Germline V gene sequence: CDR1 SGHTA, CDR2 FQGNSA. CDR3 length equals 15 residues. CDR3 nucleotides: TGTGCCAGCAGCCCTGACAGGGTTGGGCCCTACGAGCAGTACTTC. Translating gives CASSPDRVGPYEQYF.

This clone showed up just a few times. The chain links TRBV11-3 to TRBJ2-1; TRBD1 matches 10 bases. V lost 3 bases, J lost 8 bases, and 7 bases stayed unmatched. Germline CDR1 SGHNT, CDR2 YENEEA. The CDR3 spans 15 residues. The CDR3 coding sequence is TGTGCCAGCAGCTTCGGGACAGGGGCTAGGGATGAGCAGTTCTTC. This sequence encodes CASSFGTGARDEQFF.